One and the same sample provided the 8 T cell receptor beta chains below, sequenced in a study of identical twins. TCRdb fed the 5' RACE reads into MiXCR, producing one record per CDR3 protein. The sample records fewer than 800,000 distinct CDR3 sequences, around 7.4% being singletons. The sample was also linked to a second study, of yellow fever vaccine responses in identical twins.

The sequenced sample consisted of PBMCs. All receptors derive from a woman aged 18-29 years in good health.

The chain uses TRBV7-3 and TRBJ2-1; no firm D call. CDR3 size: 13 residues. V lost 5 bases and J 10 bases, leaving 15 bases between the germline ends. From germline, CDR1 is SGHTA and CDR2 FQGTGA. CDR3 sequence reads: CASSQQSYGEQFF. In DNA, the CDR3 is TGTGCCAGCAGCCAACAATCTTACGGGGAGCAGTTCTTC.

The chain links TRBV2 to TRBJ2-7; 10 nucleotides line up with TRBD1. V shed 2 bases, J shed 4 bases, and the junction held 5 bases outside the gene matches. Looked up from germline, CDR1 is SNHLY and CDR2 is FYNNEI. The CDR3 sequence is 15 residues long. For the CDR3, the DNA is TGTGCCAGCAGTGAACCGGGACAGGGGAGGTACGAGCAGTACTTC. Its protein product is CASSEPGQGRYEQYF.

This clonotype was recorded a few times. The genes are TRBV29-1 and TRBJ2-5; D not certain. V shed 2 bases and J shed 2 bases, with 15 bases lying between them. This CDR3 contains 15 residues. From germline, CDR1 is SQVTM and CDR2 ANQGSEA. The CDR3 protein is CSVETPEEQQETQYF. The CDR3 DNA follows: TGCAGCGTTGAAACCCCCGAGGAACAGCAAGAGACCCAGTACTTC.

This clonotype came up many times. In nucleotides, the CDR3 is TGTGCCAGCAGCTTGGGGCTTCCCTGGCAGCCCCAGCATTTT. Its protein is CASSLGLPWQPQHF. V and J are TRBV5-5 and TRBJ1-5; D ambiguous. The length of the CDR3 is 14 residues. Between the trimmed V and J ends, which lost 0 bases and 7 bases, there was a span of 11 bases. CDR1 is SGHKS and CDR2 is YYEKEE in the germline V gene (reference sequence).

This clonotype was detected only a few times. The CDR3 sequence is CASSLLRDRVNEQYV. The DNA of the CDR3 is TGTGCCAGCAGCTTACTCCGGGACAGGGTTAACGAGCAGTACGTC. The V and J genes are TRBV7-8 and TRBJ2-7, with 9 bases aligning to TRBD1. The CDR3 has 15 residues. Trimming took 2 bases from V and 5 from J; bases not matched to a gene: 7. Germline loops: CDR1 SGHVS, CDR2 FQNEAQ.

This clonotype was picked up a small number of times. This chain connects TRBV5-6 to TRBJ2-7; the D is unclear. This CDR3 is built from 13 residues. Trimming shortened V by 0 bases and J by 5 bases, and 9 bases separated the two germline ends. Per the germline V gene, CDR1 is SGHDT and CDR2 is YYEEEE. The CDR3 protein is CASSLVQADEQYV. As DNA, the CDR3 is TGTGCCAGCAGCTTGGTGCAGGCCGACGAGCAGTACGTC.

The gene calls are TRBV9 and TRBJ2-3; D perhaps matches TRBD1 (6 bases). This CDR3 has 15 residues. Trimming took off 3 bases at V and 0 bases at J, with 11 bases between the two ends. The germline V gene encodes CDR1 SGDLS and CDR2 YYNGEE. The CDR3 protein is CASSEGHFSTDTQYF. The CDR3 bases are TGTGCCAGCAGCGAGGGACACTTTAGCACAGATACGCAGTATTTT.

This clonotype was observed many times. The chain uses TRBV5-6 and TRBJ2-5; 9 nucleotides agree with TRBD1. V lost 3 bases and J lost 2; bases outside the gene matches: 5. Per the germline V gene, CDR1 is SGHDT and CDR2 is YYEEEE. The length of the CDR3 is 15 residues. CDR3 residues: CASSSGTGTQETQYF. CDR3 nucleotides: TGTGCCAGCAGCTCTGGGACAGGGACACAAGAGACCCAGTACTTC. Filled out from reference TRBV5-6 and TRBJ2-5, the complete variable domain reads DAGVTQSPTHLIKTRGQQVTLRCSPKSGHDTVSWYQQALGQGPQFIFQYYEEEERQRGNFPDRFSGHQFPNYSSELNVNALLLGDSALYLCASSSGTGTQETQYFGPGTRLLVL.